This TCR beta chain was captured in a study of long-term antiretroviral therapy in people with HIV (dated by TCRdb to 2022 to 2024). Regarding the study in general: The earliest samples were collected approximately a decade before the 2015 WHO recommendation for immediate ART, a period when ART was typically delayed until CD4 counts fell. A total of around 190 cryopreserved PBMC samples came from around 30 adults with confirmed HIV infection and were collected serially over a mean of approximately six years (range 1-12). This retrospective serial study examined whether starting ART and sustained HIV suppression were associated with changes in the composition and diversity of the TRB repertoire in peripheral blood. About 35% of the 30 participants with HIV were female. No cross-contamination during QIAcube processing turned up in test extractions that ran a monoclonal T-cell line alongside about 30 polyclonal samples. The investigation overall reported the following: At every time point, the repertoire was dominated by expanded TRB clones first identified before ART initiation, although this dominance fluctuated and, in many PLHIV, declined after ART. HIV repertoires had narrower CDR3 length ranges than controls, and the network structure suggested an antigen-experienced repertoire that shifted only slightly toward naive after ART. Inferences about post-ART repertoire changes are limited because no data were available on ART adherence, viral resistance or therapy changes. Starting ART was linked to a significant rise in TRB diversity, yet even with long-term ART the diversity remained significantly lower than in transplant donor controls. Because PBMC availability was limited, only the TCR beta chain was sequenced, with no alpha chain pairing. The samples were dated from about 2004 to 2018, and the ART regimens that were used may be less effective than current ART regimens. Unsorted PBMC were profiled instead of sorted CD4+ and CD8+ T cells because pre-ART samples had limited cell numbers.

A note on this clone: Its recognized antigen is unknown. One base away there is no much larger clone; base qualities are not given.

Participants were included only if at least one PBMC sample before ART initiation and at least two post-ART samples were available. All participants with HIV were treated in the United States of America. Before DNA extraction, cryopreserved samples of 1-10 million PBMC were thawed and then washed. At the time of the earliest PBMC sample, participants with HIV were aged between 23 and 54 years. PBMC samples were contributed by each participant from 1-4 timepoints before ART initiation and 2-8 timepoints after ART initiation, with a median of 7 samples. Serial HIV viral load, CD4+ T-cell count, ART history and demographic data were obtained for every participant. A Qiagen kit on a QIAcube was used to extract genomic DNA from unsorted PBMC, with samples processed in batches of 12. The CDR3 holds 15 amino acids from the cysteine to the phenylalanine. The only DNA kept is the CDR3, 45 bases in frame from the first base. Trimming removed 4 bases from V and 0 bases from J, leaving 13 bases between the germline ends. From the germline V gene, CDR1 is SGHRS and CDR2 is YFSETQ.

The immunoSEQ hsTCRB v3.0 assay was used at survey level resolution for TRB variable region sequencing. A depth of roughly 40,000-55,000 T-cell genomes per sample was targeted for TRB sequencing. An Illumina MiSeq with a v3 150-cycle kit was used to sequence the pooled TRB libraries. The original methods were these. Repertoire analysis ran in R within a reproducible Nextflow workflow covering QC, data transformation and analysis. LymphoSeq2, an R package for exploring AIRR-Seq data, was used to implement the custom analyses. Four samples yielding fewer than 5000 total TRB sequences were excluded, leaving around 200 analyzed HIV repertoires. Among the approximately 190 retained HIV repertoires, some 60 were collected before ART initiation and approximately 130 after ART initiation. Each repertoire was downsampled to 5000 TRB nucleotide sequences, and summary statistics were averaged across 100 downsampling iterations. TRB sequences were retained for analysis only if CDR3 regions of at least seven amino acids were present. A Shannon entropy-derived clonality score and the Gini coefficient were used to measure diversity. In the repertoire networks, any two of the top 5000 CDR3 amino acid sequences were linked whenever the two sequences differed by an edit distance of one. For TRB CDR3 amino acid sequences, GLIPH2 was used to predict antigen specificity groups and MHC restriction. Known CMV, EBV, HIV or tissue antigen associations were flagged by matching CDR3 amino acid sequences against VDJdb and McPAS-TCR. Pre-ART, post-ART and control groups were compared with Wilcoxon signed-rank tests and Holm-Bonferroni correction. Not all clones reach the TCRdb copy of this immuneACCESS table, which keeps in-frame sequences only. Checked studies attribute under half of the gap to unresolved V genes and leave the rest unexplained. That table supplies the V and J calls and clone size; D and trimming were determined from the DNA. A total of some 22,000 clones appear in this sample, around 81% of them only once. The ten largest clones take up over 9% of the sample.

The source material was unsorted PBMCs, sampled 1.6 years after starting antiretroviral therapy. The TCR comes from a man in his forties or fifties with HIV. The rearranged chain carries TRBV5-1 and TRBJ1-2; a tentative D call is TRBD1 (5 bases match). Here the CDR3 is given as CASSLRTSSNYGYTF. Here is the DNA: TGCGCCAGCAGCCTTAGGACAAGTTCTAACTATGGCTACACCTTC.